This passage covers 23 T cell receptor beta chains from one sample sequenced in a study of Graves' ophthalmopathy and Graves' hyperthyroidism. RNA transcripts were the source from which TCR beta CDR3 regions were amplified. HTBI primers primed a first-round RT-PCR, and a second-round multiplex PCR followed. TCRdb processed the multiplex PCR reads anew with MiXCR; each CDR3 protein has one entry. The table lists hundreds of thousands of distinct CDR3 sequences, approximately 21% of them singletons. Sequencing used peripheral blood. These receptors were obtained from a woman younger than 35 with stable Graves' hyperthyroidism. Some clones in this sample may be carry-over from other donors' samples.

The J gene is TRBJ2-7, the V gene TRBV25-1; D may be TRBD1 or TRBD2 (7 bases each). There are 13 residues in the CDR3. Germline CDR1 is MGHDK and CDR2 is SYGVNS. With 4 bases removed from V and 6 bases from J, the gap between germline ends came to 13 bases. CDR3 loop: CASSVTGRGEQYF. CDR3 sequence (DNA): TGTGCCAGCAGTGTGACAGGGAGGGGCGAGCAGTACTTC.

This clonotype was seen a single time. CDR3 bases: TGTGCCTGGAGTCCCGGGGACAGGGACACCGGGGAGCTGTTTTTT. Residues: CAWSPGDRDTGELFF. The gene calls are TRBV30 and TRBJ2-2, with 9 bases that match TRBD1. The CDR3 totals 15 residues. Losses at the gene ends were 2 bases for V and 3 bases for J; bases not matched to a gene: 4. Germline V CDR1 and CDR2: GTSNPN, SVGIG (reference sequence). The full variable domain, rest sourced from reference TRBV30 and TRBJ2-2, is SQTIHQWPATLVQPVGSPLSLECTVEGTSNPNLYWYRQAAGRGLQLLFYSVGIGQISSEVPQNLSASRPQDRQFILSSKKLLLSDSGFYLCAWSPGDRDTGELFFGEGSRLTVL.

On this clonotype itself: One base away lies a much larger clone, so this may be a sequencing read error. This chain uses TRBV11-2 with TRBJ2-2; perhaps TRBD2 as D (5 bases). Germline CDR1 is SGHAT and CDR2 is FQNNGV. The length of the CDR3 is 15 residues. The CDR3 DNA sequence: TGTGCCAGCAGCTCACCCCGGACCTACACCGGGAAGCTGTTTTTT. Its protein product is CASSSPRTYTGKLFF.

In this sample, this clonotype turned up many times. The rearrangement joins TRBV29-1 to TRBJ1-1, with D uncertain. This CDR3 is 12 amino acids long. Trimming removed 4 bases from V and 4 bases from J, with 10 bases in between. Germline lookup yields CDR1 SQVTM and CDR2 ANQGSEA. CDR3 nucleotides: TGCAGCGTTGCCCCGGGTGGCACTGAAGCTTTCTTT. This sequence encodes CSVAPGGTEAFF. Looking up the rest from reference TRBV29-1 and TRBJ1-1 gives the full variable domain: SAVISQKPSRDICQRGTSLTIQCQVDSQVTMMFWYRQQPGQSLTLIATANQGSEATYESGFVIDKFPISRPNLTFSTLTVSNMSPEDSSIYLCSVAPGGTEAFFGQGTRLTVV.

This clonotype was counted ten times or more. The chain has TRBV7-9 and TRBJ2-7; the match to TRBD1 covers 7 bases. There are 15 residues in the CDR3. The germline CDR1 and CDR2 sequences are SEHNR and FQNEAQ (reference sequence). Trimming removed 1 base from V and 7 bases from J; junction bases left unmatched: 10. The CDR3 reads CASSLVGRGSEEQYF. The CDR3 DNA reads TGTGCCAGCAGCTTAGTAGGCAGGGGGTCAGAGGAGCAGTACTTC. Full variable domain (missing parts from reference TRBV7-9 and TRBJ2-7): DTGVSQNPRHKITKRGQNVTFRCDPISEHNRLYWYRQTLGQGPEFLTYFQNEAQLEKSRLLSDRFSAERPKGSFSTLEIQRTEQGDSAMYLCASSLVGRGSEEQYFGPGTRLTVT.

This clonotype was picked up many times. The rearrangement links TRBV12-3 or TRBV12-4 to TRBJ2-2; TRBD1 is a possible D gene (6 bases). The CDR3 consists of 15 residues. V was pared by 6 bases and J by 4 bases, with 15 bases between. This CDR3 reads CASSHIQGSTGELFF. CDR3 DNA: TGTGCCAGCAGCCACATCCAGGGGAGCACCGGGGAGCTGTTTTTT.

This clonotype appeared a few times. The V and J genes are TRBV5-6 and TRBJ2-2; 9 bases map to TRBD1. The CDR3 is 15 residues long. V was pared by 4 bases and J by 4 bases, with 5 bases of the junction left unmatched. Germline values: CDR1 SGHDT, CDR2 YYEEEE. The CDR3 sequence: CASSQRTGATGELFF. For the CDR3, the DNA is TGTGCCAGCAGCCAAAGGACAGGGGCCACCGGGGAGCTGTTTTTT.

This clonotype showed up many times. The chain joins TRBV10-3 to TRBJ2-5; TRBD1 agrees at 10 bases. The germline CDR1 and CDR2 sequences are ENHRY and SYGVKD. The V segment lost 6 bases and the J segment 5 bases; nucleotides outside the gene matches: 6. The CDR3 contains 14 residues. CDR3 protein: CAIRGQGTSETQYF. CDR3 bases: TGTGCCATCAGGGGACAGGGGACCAGCGAGACCCAGTACTTC.

CDR3 DNA sequence: TGTGCCAGCAGCTTAGGGGGGGACAGGGGACCTTTGGGGGCCAAAAACATTCAGTACTTC. Translated, it gives CASSLGGDRGPLGAKNIQYF. This sequence joins TRBV11-2 and TRBJ2-4, with 10 bases fitting TRBD1. The CDR3 consists of 20 residues. V shed 1 base, J shed 1 base, and the junction held 13 bases outside the gene matches. CDR1 SGHAT and CDR2 FQNNGV come from the germline V gene.

This chain uses TRBV12-3 or TRBV12-4 with TRBJ1-5; D is uncertain. The CDR3 contains 17 residues. Trimming left V 3 bases short and J 0 bases short, with 15 bases between. CDR3 sequence (DNA): TGTGCCAGCAGTTTTAAAGGACCGACAAGTAGCAATCAGCCCCAGCATTTT. This encodes CASSFKGPTSSNQPQHF.

In its sample, this clonotype was seen many times. The chain couples TRBV6-1 to TRBJ1-1; TRBD1 might be the D (6 bases). This CDR3 region has 14 residues. V was trimmed by 1 base and J by 1 base, leaving 7 bases between them. Germline V gene sequence: CDR1 MNHNS, CDR2 SASEGT. This CDR3 is CASSEGQENTEAFF. CDR3 DNA: TGTGCCAGCAGTGAAGGACAGGAGAACACTGAAGCTTTCTTT.

Concerning this clonotype itself: The junction departs from the called germline gene at one end, perhaps through a read error. This chain links TRBV9 with TRBJ2-7, with D uncertain. There are 15 residues in the CDR3. Germline V gene data show CDR1 as SGDLS and CDR2 as YYNGEE. CDR3 sequence reads: CASTVGGSSSYEQYF. The CDR3 DNA follows: TGTGCCAGCACCGTAGGTGGTTCCAGCTCCTACGAGCAGTACTTC. Full variable domain (remainder filled in from reference TRBV9 and TRBJ2-7): DSGVTQTPKHLITATGQRVTLRCSPRSGDLSVYWYQQSLDQGLQFLIQYYNGEERAKGNILERFSAQQFPDLHSELNLSSLELGDSALYFCASTVGGSSSYEQYFGPGTRLTVT.

This clonotype occurred many times. The chain has TRBV30 and TRBJ1-2; 11 bases are a match to TRBD1. CDR3 length equals 14 residues. Trimming took 3 bases from V and 4 from J; bases not matched to a gene: 4. Germline V gene data show CDR1 as GTSNPN and CDR2 as SVGIG (reference sequence). In DNA, the CDR3 is TGTGCCTGGAGGGGGGACAGGGGGACCTATGGCTACACCTTC. Translating gives CAWRGDRGTYGYTF.

This clonotype was seen ten or more times. The chain is built from TRBV12-3 or TRBV12-4 and TRBJ2-5, with TRBD2 identical over 13 bases. The V gene end was trimmed by 5 bases and the J gene end by 5 bases; junction bases not matched to a gene: 5. This CDR3 has 15 residues. The CDR3 region has the DNA TGTGCCAGCAGTATACTAGCGGGGGGGCGTGAGACCCAGTACTTC. This encodes CASSILAGGRETQYF.

As concerns this clonotype: At one end, the junction sequence differs from germline, possibly due to a read error. The chain couples TRBV19 to TRBJ2-2, with D possibly matching TRBD2 (5 bases). The germline V gene encodes CDR1 LNHDA and CDR2 SQIVND (reference sequence). CDR3 length: 14 residues. The CDR3: CASNSGSVTGELCF. For the CDR3, the DNA is TGTGCCAGTAACAGCGGTTCTGTTACCGGGGAGCTGTGTTTT.

This clonotype was detected a few times. This chain uses TRBV29-1 with TRBJ2-7; D unclear. Germline values: CDR1 SQVTM, CDR2 ANQGSEA. Trimming left V 4 bases short and J 6 bases short, with 16 bases between. The CDR3 sequence is 13 residues long. In DNA, the CDR3 is TGCAGCGTTGGCCTGGCGGACCTCGGCGAGCAGTACTTC. This sequence encodes CSVGLADLGEQYF.

The CDR3 DNA reads TGTGCCAGCAGTCCGAGAGACAGGCAAGGGGAGACCCAGTACTTC. Translating it yields CASSPRDRQGETQYF. The chain recombines TRBV6-1 with TRBJ2-5, with a tentative D call TRBD1 (6 bases). The germline gives CDR1 MNHNS, CDR2 SASEGT. The V and J ends lost 5 bases and 5 bases respectively, with 18 bases between them. The CDR3 is 15 amino acids.

This clonotype came up many times. The V and J genes are TRBV13 and TRBJ2-7; D could derive from TRBD1 or TRBD2 (5 bases each). The CDR3 is 14 amino acids. Germline CDR1 PRHDT, CDR2 FYEKMQ (reference sequence). Trimming removed 9 bases at V and 3 bases at J, with 18 bases between. In DNA, the CDR3 is TGTGCCAGTCATAAGAGGGGCCAACTCTACGAGCAGTACTTC. Translation: CASHKRGQLYEQYF.

This clonotype was counted many times. The chain is built from TRBV25-1 and TRBJ1-5; 8 bases match TRBD1. The V gene end was trimmed by 7 bases and the J gene end by 2 bases; junction bases not matched to a gene: 4. The CDR3 contains 14 residues. Germline loops: CDR1 MGHDK, CDR2 SYGVNS. CDR3 region: CASTGQGGNQPQHF. CDR3 in DNA: TGTGCCAGCACCGGACAGGGCGGCAATCAGCCCCAGCATTTT.

This rearrangement joins TRBV20-1 to TRBJ1-5; 9 bases are shared with TRBD1. Per germline, CDR1 DFQATT and CDR2 SNEGSKA (reference sequence). The CDR3 sequence is 16 residues long. The ends lost 1 base at V and 4 bases at J; junction bases unmatched: 8. The chain's CDR3 is CSARGRDREGNQPQHF. The DNA for the CDR3 is TGCAGTGCTAGAGGCCGGGACAGGGAGGGGAATCAGCCCCAGCATTTT.

This clonotype has ten or more counts. The chain joins TRBV6-5 to TRBJ1-2; D remains unclear. Trimming stripped 4 bases from V and 4 bases from J, with 13 bases between. CDR3 length equals 14 residues. Per germline, CDR1 MNHEY and CDR2 SVGAGI. CDR3 DNA: TGTGCCAGCAGTTCATCGACGAGGCCCTATGGCTACACCTTC. Translated, it gives CASSSSTRPYGYTF.

The V gene is TRBV6-1, the J gene TRBJ1-1, with TRBD1 as a possible D gene (5 bases). This CDR3 spans 13 amino acids. Trimming cost V 5 bases and J 3 bases, with 10 bases left between them. The germline V gene encodes CDR1 MNHNS and CDR2 SASEGT. The DNA of the CDR3 is TGTGCCAGCAGTCCGGACACCTACACTGAAGCTTTCTTT. Amino acids: CASSPDTYTEAFF.

In this sample, this clonotype turned up many times. The gene calls are TRBV12-3 or TRBV12-4 and TRBJ1-1; D remains unclear. The CDR3 spans 14 residues. Trimming took off 5 bases at V and 2 bases at J, with 12 bases between the two ends. The CDR3: CASSPLVGNTEAFF. CDR3 bases: TGTGCCAGCAGTCCCCTGGTGGGTAACACTGAAGCTTTCTTT.